The 14 T cell receptor beta chains presented below share a single source sample, sequenced in a study of blood T cells in healthy people across ages. Alongside a J-beta primer mix, a sample-barcoded 5' primer served in a second PCR lasting roughly 7 to 11 cycles. One entry per CDR3 protein results from TCRdb running MiXCR on the 5' RACE reads. The sample has approximately 790,000 distinct CDR3 sequences; around 62% are singletons. Material for sequencing was blood. These TCRs come from a man aged 30 to 39 in good health.

Here the CDR3 DNA reads TGTGCCAGCAGCCAAGAAAGACTGACGTTCTTC. Translation gives CASSQERLTFF. The J gene is TRBJ2-1, the V gene TRBV3-1; D is unclear. Looked up from germline, CDR1 is LGHDT and CDR2 is YNNKEL (reference sequence). V lost 0 bases, J lost 15 bases, and 9 bases lay in between. The CDR3 covers 11 residues.

This sequence joins TRBV28 and TRBJ2-1; 10 bases fit TRBD1. V lost 5 bases, J lost 4 bases, and 5 bases stayed unmatched. The CDR3 consists of 15 residues. Looked up from germline, CDR1 is MDHEN and CDR2 is SYDVKM. The CDR3: CASSVPGQGYNEQFF. The CDR3 nucleotides read TGTGCCAGCAGTGTCCCGGGACAGGGGTACAATGAGCAGTTCTTC.

This clonotype has more than one count but fewer than ten. CDR3 residues: CSCGLRGTQYF. The DNA of the CDR3 is TGCAGCTGCGGACTCCGAGGGACCCAGTACTTC. This chain joins TRBV29-1 and TRBJ2-5; tentative D call: TRBD2 (5 bases). Germline CDR1 is SQVTM and CDR2 is ANQGSEA. Deletions cut 8 bases from V and 7 bases from J, with 14 bases between. This CDR3 is 11 amino acids long.

The chain links TRBV5-6 to TRBJ2-4; 7 bases are a match to TRBD1. The J call is doubtful: the DNA matches TRBJ2-7 better. Germline lookup yields CDR1 SGHDT and CDR2 YYEEEE. This CDR3 contains 14 residues. The CDR3 sequence: CASNDRALTYEQYF. CDR3 DNA: TGTGCCAGCAACGACAGGGCCCTAACCTACGAGCAGTACTTC.

The sample holds a few counts of this clonotype. J is TRBJ1-1 and V is TRBV30; D gene ambiguous. The CDR3 sequence is 11 residues long. The germline V gene encodes CDR1 GTSNPN and CDR2 SVGIG (reference sequence). Between the trimmed V and J ends, which lost 5 bases and 0 bases, there was a span of 4 bases. As DNA, the CDR3 is TGTGCCTGGGGATTGAACACTGAAGCTTTCTTT. Translated: CAWGLNTEAFF.

The CDR3 spells CASSLSSGAPYEQYF. The CDR3 nucleotides read TGCGCCAGCAGCTTGTCTAGCGGGGCGCCTTACGAGCAGTACTTC. The V call is TRBV5-1, the J call TRBJ2-7; 9 bases are shared with TRBD2. V was clipped by 1 base and J by 4 bases; unmatched bases: 6. Germline CDR1 and CDR2: SGHRS and YFSETQ. The CDR3 has 15 amino acids.

The chain couples TRBV7-9 to TRBJ2-4; no reliable D call. The germline V gene has CDR1 SEHNR and CDR2 FQNEAQ (reference sequence). The CDR3 totals 17 residues. Trimming removed 1 base at V and 4 bases at J, with 17 bases between. The CDR3, as DNA: TGTGCCAGCAGCTTAGTTGCGGTGGGCTCCCAGAAAAACATTCAGTACTTC. Its protein product is CASSLVAVGSQKNIQYF.

The chain couples TRBV7-2 to TRBJ2-4; D uncertain. The last part of the DNA fits TRBJ2-7 better; the J call may be wrong. The CDR3 is 13 amino acids. From germline, CDR1 is SGHTA and CDR2 FQGNSA. The CDR3 DNA reads as TGTGCCAGCAGGCTTCCCGGGCGCGACGAGCAGTACTTC. Translated, it gives CASRLPGRDEQYF.

V is TRBV4-3 and J is TRBJ2-5, with D perhaps being TRBD1 or TRBD2 (5 bases each). Germline V gives CDR1 LGHNA, CDR2 YSLEER. V lost 1 base and J lost 11, with 14 bases in between. CDR3 length: 13 residues. Here the CDR3 DNA reads TGCGCCAGCAGCCAAGTTGATCGGGACCGACAGTACTTC. Translated: CASSQVDRDRQYF.

V usage is TRBV12-3 or TRBV12-4 and J usage is TRBJ2-1, with D possibly TRBD2 on 5 matching bases. CDR3 length: 15 amino acids. Trimming took 2 bases from V and 6 from J, leaving 14 bases between them. The CDR3 loop reads CASSLPSRGSNEQFF. The CDR3 DNA reads TGTGCCAGCAGTTTACCTAGCCGCGGCTCCAATGAGCAGTTCTTC.

V is TRBV20-1 and J is TRBJ2-3; possibly TRBD1 for D (5 bases). V gave up 6 bases and J gave up 2 bases, with 15 bases separating them. The CDR3 totals 14 residues. In germline, CDR1 is DFQATT, CDR2 SNEGSKA (reference sequence). DNA for the CDR3: TGCAGTGCAATGACAGAGTCTTACACAGATACGCAGTATTTT. This gives the protein CSAMTESYTDTQYF.

The V call is TRBV20-1, the J call TRBJ2-5; D gene unclear. Matching the DNA end better, TRBJ2-7 makes the J call doubtful. Germline values: CDR1 DFQATT, CDR2 SNEGSKA (reference sequence). The CDR3 is 13 residues long. The CDR3 spells CSARVQAPYEQYF. The CDR3 DNA reads TGCAGTGCTAGAGTCCAGGCTCCCTACGAGCAGTACTTC.

This chain uses TRBV10-3 with TRBJ2-5; 9 bases are a match to TRBD1. The J call could be wrong; TRBJ2-1 is a better fit for the DNA end. The CDR3 is 12 amino acids. Germline values: CDR1 ENHRY, CDR2 SYGVKD. The CDR3, as DNA: TGTGCCACTAGACAGGGGGAAGAGACCCAGTTCTTC. Translated, it gives CATRQGEETQFF.

There are a few counts of this clonotype. The chain has TRBV28 and TRBJ2-3, with D maybe TRBD1 (5 bases). V lost 10 bases and J 5 bases, leaving 25 bases between the germline ends. Germline V gives CDR1 MDHEN, CDR2 SYDVKM. The CDR3 sequence is 16 residues long. In DNA form, the CDR3 reads TGTGCCACCGCACCCCCCGTGCAGGGATGGTTAGATACGCAGTATTTT. Translation gives CATAPPVQGWLDTQYF.